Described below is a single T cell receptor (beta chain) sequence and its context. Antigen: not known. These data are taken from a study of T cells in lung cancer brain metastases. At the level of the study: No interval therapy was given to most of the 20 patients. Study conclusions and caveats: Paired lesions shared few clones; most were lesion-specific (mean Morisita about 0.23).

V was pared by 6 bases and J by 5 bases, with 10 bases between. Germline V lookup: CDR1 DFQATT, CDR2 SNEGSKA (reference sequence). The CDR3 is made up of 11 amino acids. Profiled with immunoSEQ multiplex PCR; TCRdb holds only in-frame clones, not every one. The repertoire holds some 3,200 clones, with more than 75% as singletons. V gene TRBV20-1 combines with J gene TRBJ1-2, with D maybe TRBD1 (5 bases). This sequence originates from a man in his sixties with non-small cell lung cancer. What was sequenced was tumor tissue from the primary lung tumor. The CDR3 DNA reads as TGCAGTGCGGTAGGGGCATATGGCTACACCTTC. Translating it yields CSAVGAYGYTF.